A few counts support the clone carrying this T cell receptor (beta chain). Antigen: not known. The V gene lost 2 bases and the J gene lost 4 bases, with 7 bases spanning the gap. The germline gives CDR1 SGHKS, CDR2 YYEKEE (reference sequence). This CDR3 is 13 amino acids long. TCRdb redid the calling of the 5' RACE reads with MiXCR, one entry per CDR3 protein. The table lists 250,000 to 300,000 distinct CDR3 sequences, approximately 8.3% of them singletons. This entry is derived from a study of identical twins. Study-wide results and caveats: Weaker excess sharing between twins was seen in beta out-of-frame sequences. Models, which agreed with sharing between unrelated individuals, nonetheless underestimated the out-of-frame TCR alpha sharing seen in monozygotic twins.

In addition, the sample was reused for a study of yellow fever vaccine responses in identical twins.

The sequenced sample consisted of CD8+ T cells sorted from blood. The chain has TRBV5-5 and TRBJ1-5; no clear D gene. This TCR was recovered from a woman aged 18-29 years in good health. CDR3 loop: CASSFIENQPQHF. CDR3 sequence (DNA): TGTGCCAGCAGCTTCATCGAAAATCAGCCCCAGCATTTT.